This T cell receptor beta chain was captured in a study of blood T cells in healthy people across ages. The study drew donors from healthy Caucasian individuals in Russia aged 6 to 90. A word on this clonotype: Its antigen is currently unknown.

The V gene lost 4 bases and the J gene lost 2 bases, with 17 bases spanning the gap. Germline V CDR1 and CDR2: KGHSH, LQKENI. CDR3 size: 16 residues. Combining a sample-barcoded 5' primer with a J-beta primer mix, a second PCR ran for about 7 to 11 cycles. Each cDNA molecule was tagged by a template-switch adaptor with 12 random nucleotides. One entry per CDR3 protein results from TCRdb running MiXCR on the 5' RACE reads. Found here are some 1.4 million distinct CDR3 sequences, roughly 40% of them singletons; the top ten hold roughly 7.9%. Whole-study findings and limits: Changes in expanded clonotypes were possibly confounded, as the CMV status of donors was unknown. In long-lived donors, naive CD4+ cell counts and diversity exceeded those of aged donors.

This TCR derives from a woman between 18 and 29 years old in good health. The sample taken for sequencing was blood. The chain combines TRBV18 with TRBJ2-5, with D possibly called TRBD1 or TRBD2 (5 bases each). The CDR3 nucleotides are TGTGCCAGCTCACTCCGGGACGGCTGGATTCAAGAGACCCAGTACTTC. Its translation is CASSLRDGWIQETQYF.